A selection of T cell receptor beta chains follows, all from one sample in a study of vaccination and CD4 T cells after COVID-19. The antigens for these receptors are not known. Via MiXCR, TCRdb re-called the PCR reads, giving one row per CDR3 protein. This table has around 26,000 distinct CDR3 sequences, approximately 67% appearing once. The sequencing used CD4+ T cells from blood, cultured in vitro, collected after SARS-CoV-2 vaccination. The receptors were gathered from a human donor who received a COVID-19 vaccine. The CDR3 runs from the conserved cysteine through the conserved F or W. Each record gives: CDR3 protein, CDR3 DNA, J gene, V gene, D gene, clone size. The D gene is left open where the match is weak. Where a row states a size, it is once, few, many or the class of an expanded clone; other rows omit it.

CVSGGGGAQETQYF,TGTGTCAGCGGAGGCGGGGGGGCCCAAGAGACCCAGTACTTC,TRBJ2-5,TRBV5-4,TRBD2,.
CASSFGGGPTDTQYF,TGTGCCAGCAGTTTCGGAGGGGGCCCCACAGATACGCAGTATTTT,TRBJ2-3,TRBV12-3/TRBV12-4,.,.
CAWSGQGNQPQHF,TGTGCCTGGAGTGGACAGGGGAATCAGCCCCAGCATTTT,TRBJ1-5,TRBV30,TRBD1,.
CASTRGQGGNTGELFF,TGTGCCAGCACTCGTGGACAGGGGGGTAACACCGGGGAGCTGTTTTTT,TRBJ2-2,TRBV6-1,TRBD1,.
CSAPTSGGQQYF,TGCAGTGCACCGACTAGCGGGGGCCAGCAGTATTTT,TRBJ2-3,TRBV20-1,TRBD2,.
CATRGFTGTEAFF,TGTGCCACCAGGGGTTTTACAGGGACTGAAGCTTTCTTT,TRBJ1-1,TRBV24-1,.,.
CSARLDRSSYEQYF,TGCAGTGCCAGACTGGACAGGAGCTCCTACGAGCAGTACTTC,TRBJ2-7,TRBV20-1,TRBD1,.
CAWSVKSWKSQETQYF,TGTGCCTGGAGTGTAAAAAGTTGGAAGTCCCAAGAGACCCAGTACTTC,TRBJ2-5,TRBV30,.,few
CAISEVGRHLANYGYTF,TGTGCCATCAGTGAAGTGGGTAGGCACCTCGCTAACTATGGCTACACCTTC,TRBJ1-2,TRBV10-3,.,few
CAWCSQGLSSYNSPLHF,TGTGCCTGGTGCTCCCAGGGGCTAAGCTCCTATAATTCACCCCTCCACTTT,TRBJ1-6,TRBV30,.,few
CASSLLLRTVYNEQFF,TGTGCCAGCAGCTTACTTCTTAGGACAGTATACAATGAGCAGTTCTTC,TRBJ2-1,TRBV7-2,.,.
CASSLAAARTDTQYF,TGTGCCAGCAGCTTAGCGGCAGCCCGCACAGATACGCAGTATTTT,TRBJ2-3,TRBV7-2,.,.
CASSSPGGGETQYF,TGTGCCAGCAGTTCCCCAGGGGGCGGCGAGACCCAGTACTTC,TRBJ2-5,TRBV5-4,TRBD1,.
CATLGGGELSF,TGTGCCACCTTAGGGGGCGGGGAGCTGTCTTTT,TRBJ2-2,TRBV24-1,.,.
CSAGRGYTEAFF,TGCAGTGCTGGCAGGGGGTACACTGAAGCTTTCTTT,TRBJ1-1,TRBV20-1,TRBD1,.
CASSLYGLGPNYQETQYF,TGTGCCAGCAGTTTATACGGGCTGGGTCCAAATTACCAAGAGACCCAGTACTTC,TRBJ2-5,TRBV12-3/TRBV12-4,.,.
CATTSRAGDGKLFF,TGTGCCACTACCTCCCGGGCGGGGGACGGAAAACTGTTTTTT,TRBJ1-4,TRBV27,.,.
CASSIPPGATNEKLFF,TGTGCCAGTAGTATCCCCCCGGGAGCAACTAATGAAAAACTGTTTTTT,TRBJ1-4,TRBV19,.,.
CASSYVSGDYGYTF,TGTGCCAGCAGTTACGTTTCGGGGGACTATGGCTACACCTTC,TRBJ1-2,TRBV6-5,.,.
CASSLAGGGGYTF,TGCGCCAGCAGCTTGGCAGGGGGCGGTGGCTACACCTTC,TRBJ1-2,TRBV5-1,TRBD1,once
CASRATGGSTFF,TGTGCCAGCAGAGCGACAGGGGGCAGTACTTTCTTT,TRBJ1-1,TRBV12-3/TRBV12-4,TRBD1,few
CASSLVGLAGGLSSYNEQFF,TGTGCCAGCAGCTTAGTGGGACTAGCGGGGGGCCTGAGCTCCTACAATGAGCAGTTCTTC,TRBJ2-1,TRBV7-2,TRBD2,.
CASSKGGGGTYEQYF,TGTGCCAGCAGCAAGGGGGGCGGGGGTACCTACGAGCAGTACTTC,TRBJ2-7,TRBV6-1,.,.
CAWSRGASYGYTF,TGTGCCTGGAGCCGGGGGGCGAGCTATGGCTACACCTTC,TRBJ1-2,TRBV30,.,once
CASSFASGDSPLHF,TGTGCCAGCAGCTTTGCCTCAGGGGATTCACCCCTCCACTTT,TRBJ1-6,TRBV7-2,.,few
CASSPTGRSQETQYF,TGTGCCAGCAGCCCTACGGGCCGTTCGCAAGAGACCCAGTACTTC,TRBJ2-5,TRBV7-8,.,.
CASSHGWTRETQYF,TGTGCCAGCAGTCACGGGTGGACCAGGGAGACCCAGTACTTC,TRBJ2-5,TRBV28,.,.
CASSLETYGYTF,TGTGCCAGCAGCTTGGAGACTTATGGCTACACCTTC,TRBJ1-2,TRBV11-1,.,once
CASSLAGAANYGYTF,TGTGCCAGCAGTTTAGCCGGAGCAGCTAACTATGGCTACACCTTC,TRBJ1-2,TRBV27,.,few
CASSHLSGRNTDTQYF,TGCGCCAGCAGCCATCTCAGCGGGCGAAACACAGATACGCAGTATTTT,TRBJ2-3,TRBV4-1,.,.